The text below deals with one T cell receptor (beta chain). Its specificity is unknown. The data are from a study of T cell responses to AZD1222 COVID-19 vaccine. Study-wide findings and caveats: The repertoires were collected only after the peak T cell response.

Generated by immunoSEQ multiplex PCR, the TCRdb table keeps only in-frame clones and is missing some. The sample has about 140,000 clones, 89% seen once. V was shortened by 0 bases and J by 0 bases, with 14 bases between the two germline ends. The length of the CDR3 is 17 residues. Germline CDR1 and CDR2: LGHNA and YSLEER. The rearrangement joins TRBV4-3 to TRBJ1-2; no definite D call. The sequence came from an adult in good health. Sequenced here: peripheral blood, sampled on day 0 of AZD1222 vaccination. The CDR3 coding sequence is TGCGCCAGCAGCCAAGACATAAGGTTGCGGTCTAACTATGGCTACACCTTC. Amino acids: CASSQDIRLRSNYGYTF.